A selection of T cell receptor beta chains follows, all from one sample in a study of memory CD4+ T cells and cytomegalovirus serostatus. Only in-frame clones appear in the TCRdb table, and some are missing; sequencing was by immunoSEQ multiplex PCR. The sample lists 45,000 to 70,000 clones, approximately 86% seen once, with around 0.5% in the top ten. Input material: memory CD4+ T cells from blood. The source is an adult in good health and CMV-seronegative. Some clones in this sample may be carry-over from other donors' samples. The CDR3 runs from the conserved cysteine through the conserved F or W. The D gene is left open where the match is weak. Size is omitted from some rows. Given values are once, few, many or a class for expanded clones.

TRBJ2-6 | NA | TRBV2 | NA | CASRVDSGANVLTF | TGTGCCAGCAGAGTGGACTCTGGGGCCAACGTCCTGACTTTC
TRBJ2-1 | NA | TRBV6-1 | NA | CASRRAHTGYNEQFF | TGTGCCAGCAGACGGGCACACACGGGGTACAATGAGCAGTTCTTC
TRBJ2-7 | NA | TRBV27 | TRBD1 | CASSTPGQGSSCEQYF | TGTGCCAGCAGCACTCCGGGACAGGGAAGTTCATGCGAGCAGTACTTC
TRBJ2-3 | NA | TRBV9 | TRBD2 | CASSAGTSGRDTQYF | TGTGCCAGCAGCGCTGGGACTAGCGGGAGGGATACGCAGTATTTT
TRBJ2-1 | once | TRBV18 | NA | CASSPPLASSYNEQFF | TGTGCCAGCTCACCACCCCTAGCGTCCTCCTACAATGAGCAGTTCTTC
TRBJ1-3 | NA | TRBV7-9 | NA | CASSLGGYPGNTIYF | TGTGCCAGCAGCTTAGGGGGGTATCCTGGAAACACCATATATTTT
TRBJ2-7 | NA | TRBV11-2 | NA | CASSLVRAPTYEQYF | TGTGCCAGCAGCTTAGTTCGCGCCCCAACCTACGAGCAGTACTTC
TRBJ2-3 | NA | TRBV9 | NA | CASSGQYSSTDTQYF | TGTGCCAGCAGCGGGCAGTACTCTAGCACAGATACGCAGTATTTT
TRBJ2-1 | NA | TRBV25-1 | NA | CASSDYSSYNEQFF | TGTGCCAGCAGTGACTATAGCTCCTACAATGAGCAGTTCTTC
TRBJ1-2 | NA | TRBV29-1 | NA | CSVPISRTASWGGYTF | TGCAGCGTGCCTATCTCTAGGACAGCCTCTTGGGGAGGCTACACCTTC
TRBJ2-3 | NA | TRBV11-1 | TRBD1 | CASSSRTGGLLYTQYF | TGTGCCAGCAGCTCGCGGACAGGGGGGCTTCTTTATACGCAGTATTTT
TRBJ1-5 | NA | TRBV2 | NA | CASSEGDRRSQPQHF | TGTGCCAGCAGTGAAGGAGACAGGAGGAGCCAGCCCCAGCATTTT
TRBJ2-6 | NA | TRBV19 | TRBD1 | CASRPGQGKARGANVLTF | TGTGCCAGTAGGCCGGGACAGGGGAAAGCGCGTGGGGCCAACGTCCTGACTTTC
TRBJ1-4 | NA | TRBV6-6 | TRBD1 | CASSYHSDRVAEKLFF | TGTGCCAGCAGTTACCATTCGGACAGGGTTGCGGAAAAACTGTTTTTT
TRBJ1-1 | NA | TRBV5-4 | NA | CASSRDRPRTEAFF | TGTGCCAGCAGCCGCGACAGGCCTAGGACTGAAGCTTTCTTT
TRBJ1-2 | few | TRBV28 | NA | CASRPTDYGYTF | TGTGCCAGCCGACCAACTGATTATGGCTACACCTTC
TRBJ2-7 | NA | TRBV7-3 | TRBD2 | CASRYSGTSGYEQYF | TGTGCCAGCAGGTACTCCGGGACTAGCGGCTACGAGCAGTACTTC
TRBJ1-6 | once | TRBV2 | NA | CASSVQPNSPLHF | TGTGCCAGCAGTGTCCAACCCAATTCACCCCTCCACTTT
TRBJ1-2 | NA | TRBV28 | TRBD1 | CASSLYGTGDYGYTF | TGTGCCAGCAGTTTATACGGGACAGGGGACTATGGCTACACCTTC
TRBJ2-2 | once | TRBV11-1 | NA | CASSILATGELFF | TGTGCCAGCAGCATTCTTGCCACCGGGGAGCTGTTTTTT
TRBJ1-1 | NA | TRBV5-1 | NA | CASSLAAGRRDTEAFF | TGCGCCAGCAGCTTGGCCGCGGGGAGACGGGACACTGAAGCTTTCTTT
TRBJ1-1 | few | TRBV19 | NA | CASSSRGGDTEAFF | TGTGCCAGTAGTTCCAGGGGAGGGGACACTGAAGCTTTCTTT
TRBJ2-3 | NA | TRBV4-2 | TRBD2 | CASSHWGLAATDTQYF | TGTGCCAGCAGCCATTGGGGACTAGCGGCCACAGATACGCAGTATTTT
TRBJ1-1 | NA | TRBV30 | NA | CAWMSGAETEAFF | TGTGCCTGGATGTCCGGGGCGGAGACTGAAGCTTTCTTT
TRBJ1-2 | NA | TRBV5-1 | NA | CASSSGGSNYGYTF | TGCGCCAGCAGCTCGGGGGGATCCAACTATGGCTACACCTTC
TRBJ1-2 | NA | TRBV4-2 | NA | CASSQDTPGHYTF | TGTGCCAGCAGCCAAGATACCCCGGGCCACTACACCTTC
TRBJ2-3 | NA | TRBV2 | NA | CASSEASYTQYF | TGTGCCAGCAGTGAAGCTTCCTATACGCAGTATTTT
TRBJ2-3 | NA | TRBV27 | NA | CASKVGATLIRGTDTQYF | TGTGCCAGCAAAGTGGGGGCGACCCTAATTCGGGGGACAGATACGCAGTATTTT
TRBJ1-5 | few | TRBV12-5 | NA | CASGLDSFTQHF | TGTGCTAGTGGTTTGGACAGTTTTACCCAGCATTTT
TRBJ2-5 | once | TRBV9 | TRBD1 | CASSVTGGRETQYF | TGTGCCAGCAGCGTTACAGGGGGCCGGGAGACCCAGTACTTC
TRBJ1-1 | NA | TRBV2 | TRBD1 | CASRGQGARGNTEAFF | TGTGCCAGCAGGGGACAGGGGGCGCGGGGGAACACTGAAGCTTTCTTT
TRBJ1-5 | NA | TRBV6-1 | NA | CASRGDRSGNQPQHF | TGTGCCAGCAGAGGGGACCGCAGCGGCAATCAGCCCCAGCATTTT
TRBJ1-4 | NA | TRBV27 | TRBD1 | CASSLSGTAHGKLFF | TGTGCCAGCAGTTTATCCGGGACAGCGCATGGAAAACTGTTTTTT
TRBJ2-6 | NA | TRBV14 | NA | CASSQDFDSRFSGANVLTF | TGTGCCAGCAGCCAAGATTTCGACAGCCGGTTCTCTGGGGCCAACGTCCTGACTTTC
TRBJ2-5 | NA | TRBV20-1 | NA | CSARDQETQYF | TGCAGTGCTAGAGACCAAGAGACCCAGTACTTC
TRBJ1-1 | once | TRBV9 | NA | CASSVATSTEAFF | TGTGCCAGCAGCGTAGCTACGAGTACTGAAGCTTTCTTT
TRBJ2-1 | once | TRBV25-1 | NA | CASSGSRTSYNEQFF | TGTGCCAGCAGTGGTTCCAGGACATCCTACAATGAGCAGTTCTTC
TRBJ2-4 | NA | TRBV2 | NA | CASSVTKNIQYF | TGTGCCAGCAGTGTGACTAAAAACATTCAGTACTTC
TRBJ1-2 | NA | TRBV2 | TRBD1 | CASSVRGRNGYTF | TGTGCCAGCAGTGTCAGGGGGCGGAATGGCTACACCTTC
TRBJ2-3 | NA | TRBV30 | NA | CAWSVGGSTDTQYF | TGTGCCTGGAGTGTTGGTGGGAGCACAGATACGCAGTATTTT
TRBJ2-1 | NA | TRBV18 | NA | CASSRDVGEQFF | TGTGCCAGCTCTCGAGATGTGGGTGAGCAGTTCTTC
TRBJ2-2 | NA | TRBV5-1 | TRBD1 | CASTRGTGYTGELFF | TGCGCCAGTACCCGAGGGACAGGGTACACCGGGGAGCTGTTTTTT
TRBJ2-1 | once | TRBV5-1 | TRBD2 | CASTPTSGPYNEQFF | TGCGCCAGCACCCCGACTAGCGGGCCCTACAATGAGCAGTTCTTC
TRBJ2-3 | NA | TRBV29-1 | NA | CSVETLSDTQYF | TGCAGCGTTGAGACCCTCTCAGATACGCAGTATTTT
TRBJ2-3 | NA | TRBV5-1 | TRBD1 | CASSTGTGEVYGLGDTQYF | TGCGCCAGCAGCACCGGGACAGGGGAAGTTTATGGCCTCGGAGATACGCAGTATTTT
TRBJ2-2 | few | TRBV5-1 | NA | CASSPRVAINTGELFF | TGCGCCAGCAGCCCCCGGGTAGCGATTAACACCGGGGAGCTGTTTTTT
TRBJ1-5 | NA | TRBV6-6 | NA | CASRDTEIYSNQPQHF | TGTGCCAGCAGAGACACGGAAATTTATAGCAATCAGCCCCAGCATTTT
TRBJ2-5 | NA | TRBV20-1 | NA | CSLGRQETQYF | TGCAGTTTGGGCAGACAAGAGACCCAGTACTTC
TRBJ2-2 | NA | TRBV5-5 | NA | CASGGRMTSNTGELFF | TGTGCCAGCGGTGGCCGGATGACTTCGAACACCGGGGAGCTGTTTTTT
TRBJ2-5 | NA | TRBV5-1 | TRBD2 | CASRLAGIQETQYF | TGCGCCAGCAGACTAGCGGGGATACAAGAGACCCAGTACTTC
TRBJ1-2 | NA | TRBV27 | NA | CASSLNSYSYGYTF | TGTGCCAGCAGTTTAAACAGCTATTCCTATGGCTACACCTTC
TRBJ2-2 | NA | TRBV28 | NA | CASSPRGSGELFF | TGTGCCAGCAGTCCGCGTGGCTCCGGGGAGCTGTTTTTT
TRBJ1-1 | NA | TRBV7-9 | NA | CASSLTAGLSEAFF | TGTGCCAGCAGCTTAACGGCAGGGCTCAGCGAAGCTTTCTTT
TRBJ1-5 | once | TRBV2 | TRBD1 | CASRETGGLQPQHF | TGTGCCAGCAGGGAGACAGGGGGTTTACAGCCCCAGCATTTT
TRBJ1-2 | NA | TRBV11-2 | NA | CASSPNLGTANYGYTF | TGTGCCAGCAGCCCTAATTTGGGGACGGCTAACTATGGCTACACCTTC
TRBJ2-1 | NA | TRBV28 | NA | CASSRLGGGDNEQFF | TGTGCCAGCAGCCGGTTGGGGGGCGGGGATAATGAGCAGTTCTTC
TRBJ2-5 | NA | TRBV5-4 | NA | CASSLDREGETQYF | TGTGCCAGCAGCCTGGACAGGGAGGGAGAGACCCAGTACTTC